One and the same sample provided the 22 T cell receptor beta chains below, sequenced in a study of cytomegalovirus exposure and HLA in healthy donors. A multiplex PCR was run with 60 Vbeta primers and 13 Jbeta primers. Repertoires were generated with immunoSEQ multiplex PCR, while TCRdb's copy carries only in-frame clones and drops some. The sample holds around 120,000 clones; more than 80% are singletons and the top ten take 3.3%. Specimen: PBMCs. The receptors here all came from a male donor in good health and CMV-seronegative.

The genes are TRBV4-2 and TRBJ2-6; possibly TRBD2 for D (6 bases). Between the trimmed V and J ends, which lost 0 bases and 0 bases, there was a span of 12 bases. This CDR3 is 18 amino acids long. Germline CDR1 is LGHNA and CDR2 is YNFKEQ. CDR3 sequence reads: CASSQDEEGFSGANVLTF. The CDR3 coding sequence is TGTGCCAGCAGCCAAGATGAGGAGGGATTCTCTGGGGCCAACGTCCTGACTTTC.

The chain combines TRBV2 with TRBJ1-3; weak D call: TRBD1 (6 bases). The germline V and J ends were trimmed by 3 bases and 3 bases, with 12 bases remaining between them. The germline CDR1 and CDR2 sequences are SNHLY and FYNNEI. The CDR3 runs to 15 residues. DNA of the CDR3: TGTGCCAGCAGTGAGGGCAGGGGCTATGGAAACACCATATATTTT. Its protein product is CASSEGRGYGNTIYF.

The J gene is TRBJ1-5, the V gene TRBV27; possible D gene TRBD1, 6 bases. Germline assignment: CDR1 MNHEY and CDR2 SMNVEV (reference sequence). This CDR3 has 16 amino acids. Deletions cut 4 bases from V and 1 base from J, with 14 bases between. The CDR3: CASSSQRGQSNQPQHF. The CDR3 region has the DNA TGTGCCAGCAGTTCGCAAAGAGGACAGAGCAATCAGCCCCAGCATTTT.

This clone was detected only a few times. V usage is TRBV7-2 and J usage is TRBJ1-2, with 10 positions matching TRBD1. The CDR3 extends over 13 amino acids. Germline V gene sequence: CDR1 SGHTA, CDR2 FQGNSA. The junction had 4 bases not matched to a gene; V was cut back by 4 bases and J by 8 bases. CDR3 nucleotide sequence: TGTGCCAGCAGCTCGACAGGGGGCCGGGGCTACACCTTC. This codes for CASSSTGGRGYTF.

Turning to this clone: Germline and junction disagree at one end, which may indicate a read error. The chain is built from TRBV2 and TRBJ1-1, with D uncertain. This CDR3 spans 13 amino acids. Germline V CDR1 and CDR2: SNHLY, FYNNEI. The CDR3 region has the DNA TGTGCCAGCAGGGAAGACCGGTACACTGAAGCTTTCTTT. This encodes CASREDRYTEAFF.

The V gene is TRBV2, the J gene TRBJ2-1; 10 positions match TRBD1. Germline CDR1 SNHLY, CDR2 FYNNEI. V lost 2 bases, J lost 6 bases, and 4 bases stayed unmatched. The CDR3 spans 15 residues. This CDR3 is CASSERTGGGNEQFF. The CDR3 DNA is TGTGCCAGCAGTGAAAGGACAGGGGGGGGCAATGAGCAGTTCTTC.

The V and J genes are TRBV9 and TRBJ2-1; TRBD1 agrees at 7 bases. CDR3 length: 15 residues. Germline CDR1 SGDLS, CDR2 YYNGEE. Trimming took 0 bases from V and 4 from J; bases not matched to a gene: 4. CDR3 region: CASSVEGAKYNEQFF. The CDR3 DNA reads as TGTGCCAGCAGCGTAGAGGGGGCGAAATACAATGAGCAGTTCTTC.

The chain carries TRBV7-9 and TRBJ1-4; D unresolved. V gave up 1 base and J gave up 5 bases, with 5 bases separating them. The germline V gene encodes CDR1 SEHNR and CDR2 FQNEAQ (reference sequence). The CDR3 covers 13 residues. The CDR3 coding sequence is TGTGCCAGCAGCTTAGAGAGGAATGAAAAACTGTTTTTT. The encoded protein is CASSLERNEKLFF. Full variable domain (remainder filled in from reference TRBV7-9 and TRBJ1-4): DTGVSQNPRHKITKRGQNVTFRCDPISEHNRLYWYRQTLGQGPEFLTYFQNEAQLEKSRLLSDRFSAERPKGSFSTLEIQRTEQGDSAMYLCASSLERNEKLFFGSGTQLSVL.

The chain couples TRBV18 to TRBJ2-1; 10 bases line up with TRBD2. Looked up from germline, CDR1 is KGHSH and CDR2 is LQKENI. The CDR3 totals 15 residues. Trimming took 6 bases from V and 13 from J; bases not matched to a gene: 15. The CDR3: CASSPSSGGDKTQFF. The CDR3 coding sequence is TGTGCCAGCTCGCCTTCGAGCGGGGGGGACAAAACACAGTTCTTC.

The rearrangement uses TRBV13 and TRBJ2-2; 8 bases line up with TRBD2. Germline V gives CDR1 PRHDT, CDR2 FYEKMQ (reference sequence). The J segment lost 3 bases and the V segment lost 2 bases, leaving 5 bases of the junction unmatched. CDR3 length equals 16 residues. The CDR3 DNA sequence: TGTGCCAGCAGCTTATTAGCGGGGCGTTACACCGGGGAGCTGTTTTTT. This encodes CASSLLAGRYTGELFF.

The rearrangement uses TRBV19 and TRBJ1-4; D unclear. This CDR3 has 20 amino acids. V was clipped by 6 bases and J by 8 bases, with 34 bases between them. CDR1 and CDR2 from the germline V gene are LNHDA and SQIVND (reference sequence). The CDR3 DNA is TGTGCCAGTAGCCTGACTTCCCCACGTGGACGACGGTCAACGGGGGAAAAACTGTTTTTT. Translated, it gives CASSLTSPRGRRSTGEKLFF.

The chain carries TRBV5-6 and TRBJ2-7; D call uncertain. This CDR3 is 14 amino acids long. The germline V and J ends were trimmed by 2 bases and 0 bases, with 9 bases remaining between them. In germline, CDR1 is SGHDT, CDR2 YYEEEE. CDR3 residues: CASSFLRSSYEQYF. The CDR3 coding sequence is TGTGCCAGCAGCTTCCTAAGGAGCTCCTACGAGCAGTACTTC.

The chain links TRBV7-8 to TRBJ1-2, with TRBD1 identical over 9 bases. This CDR3 region has 13 residues. Germline V CDR1 and CDR2: SGHVS, FQNEAQ. The ends lost 4 bases at V and 8 bases at J; junction bases unmatched: 5. The CDR3 is CASSWDREGGYTF. The CDR3 DNA sequence: TGTGCCAGCAGCTGGGACAGGGAAGGCGGCTACACCTTC.

This chain joins TRBV6-1 and TRBJ2-5, with D possibly TRBD1 on 5 matching bases. The CDR3 covers 16 residues. Deletions cut 1 base from V and 0 bases from J, with 12 bases between. Germline CDR1 is MNHNS and CDR2 is SASEGT. In DNA, the CDR3 is TGTGCCAGCAGTGAAGACAGGTCCACTTACCAAGAGACCCAGTACTTC. Translating gives CASSEDRSTYQETQYF.

The chain has TRBV5-1 and TRBJ2-5; 14 nucleotides align to TRBD2. V shed 4 bases and J 4 bases; nucleotides not matched to a gene: 6. Germline V lookup: CDR1 SGHRS, CDR2 YFSETQ. There are 16 residues in the CDR3. The CDR3 region is CASSPGTSGGRETQYF. The CDR3 region has the DNA TGCGCCAGCAGCCCAGGGACTAGCGGGGGAAGAGAGACCCAGTACTTC.

This clone was observed a few times. This chain connects TRBV7-8 to TRBJ1-1; 8 bases agree with TRBD1. Germline lookup yields CDR1 SGHVS and CDR2 FQNEAQ. The CDR3 contains 15 residues. J lost 4 bases, V lost 5 bases, and 9 bases had no gene match. The CDR3, as DNA: TGTGCCAGCAGCCTAACAGGGGGTGGGCGCACTGAAGCTTTCTTT. Its translation is CASSLTGGGRTEAFF.

In DNA, the CDR3 is TGTGCCAGCAGTGAAAAAATCCCCCTCAGGGATGAGCAGTTCTTC. Translating it yields CASSEKIPLRDEQFF. The chain employs TRBV2 and TRBJ2-1, with D possibly matching TRBD1 (5 bases). CDR3 size: 15 residues. CDR1 is SNHLY, CDR2 FYNNEI, per germline. V was clipped by 2 bases and J by 8 bases, with 16 bases between them.

The chain joins TRBV28 to TRBJ1-1, with D uncertain. In germline, CDR1 is MDHEN, CDR2 SYDVKM. The CDR3 is 15 residues long. Trimming cost V 7 bases and J 6 bases, with 21 bases left between them. The CDR3 DNA sequence: TGTGCCAGCACCCCTAGTCGGGGTGGAAGGGCTGAAGCTTTCTTT. It is translated as CASTPSRGGRAEAFF.

The rearrangement joins TRBV2 to TRBJ2-1, with 7 bases identical to TRBD2. This CDR3 is built from 14 residues. Germline loops: CDR1 SNHLY, CDR2 FYNNEI. The junction had 6 bases not matched to a gene; V was cut back by 3 bases and J by 7 bases. CDR3 sequence: CASSDRVGGNEQFF. CDR3 DNA: TGTGCCAGCAGTGATCGGGTCGGGGGGAATGAGCAGTTCTTC.

V gene TRBV6-6 combines with J gene TRBJ2-1, with 10 bases aligning to TRBD2. Germline values: CDR1 MNHNY, CDR2 SVGAGI (reference sequence). V lost 10 bases and J lost 4; bases outside the gene matches: 7. The CDR3 runs to 14 residues. Here the CDR3 DNA reads TGTGCCACTGAGCGGGAGGGCCGGTACAATGAGCAGTTCTTC. Residues: CATEREGRYNEQFF.

The rearrangement uses TRBV29-1 and TRBJ1-6; 7 bases are shared with TRBD1. Per germline, CDR1 SQVTM and CDR2 ANQGSEA. V shed 2 bases, J shed 7 bases, and the junction held 8 bases outside the gene matches. The CDR3 is 15 amino acids. Here the CDR3 DNA reads TGCAGCGTTGAAATGGGGACAGAGAAAAATTCACCCCTCCACTTT. Amino acid sequence: CSVEMGTEKNSPLHF.

A remark on this clone: At one end the junction does not follow the germline gene, possibly because of a read error. V gene TRBV7-9 combines with J gene TRBJ2-7, with 8 positions matching TRBD1. The CDR3 sequence is 12 residues long. CDR1 is SEHNR, CDR2 FQNEAQ, per germline (reference sequence). The CDR3 loop is CSSSFDRGDRYF. The CDR3 nucleotides read TGTTCCAGCAGCTTCGACAGGGGAGATCGGTACTTC. The whole variable domain, remainder taken from reference TRBV7-9 and TRBJ2-7, is DTGVSQNPRHKITKRGQNVTFRCDPISEHNRLYWYRQTLGQGPEFLTYFQNEAQLEKSRLLSDRFSAERPKGSFSTLEIQRTEQGDSAMYLCSSSFDRGDRYFGPGTRLTVT.